These T cell receptor beta chains were read from a single sample in a study of blood T cells in healthy people across ages. TCRdb reprocessed the 5' RACE reads with MiXCR, giving one entry per CDR3 protein. The data hold roughly 1,300,000 distinct CDR3 sequences, with around 55% observed a single time. The sequenced sample consisted of blood. The receptors stem from a man younger than 30 in good health. The CDR3 runs from the conserved cysteine through the conserved F or W. Each record gives: D gene, J gene, clone size, V gene, CDR3 DNA, CDR3 protein. A D gene is named only where the DNA matches it firmly. Clone size, where shown, is once, few, many, or a class for clones that have expanded.

d_gene: -
j_gene: TRBJ1-2
abundance: -
v_gene: TRBV29-1
CDR3nt: TGCAGCGTTCGGGCAGGGAGTCGGGATGGCTACACCTTC
CDR3aa: CSVRAGSRDGYTF

d_gene: TRBD1
j_gene: TRBJ2-5
abundance: -
v_gene: TRBV4-2
CDR3nt: TGTGCCAGCAGTGTCGACAGGGGAGCGGAGACCCAGTACTTC
CDR3aa: CASSVDRGAETQYF

d_gene: -
j_gene: TRBJ2-5
abundance: -
v_gene: TRBV5-1
CDR3nt: TGCGCCAGCAGCTTTAACTTCGGGGTTGAAGAGACCCAGTACTTC
CDR3aa: CASSFNFGVEETQYF

d_gene: -
j_gene: TRBJ2-1
abundance: -
v_gene: TRBV29-1
CDR3nt: TGCAGCGTTGTGTGGGTCCGCAATGAGCAGTTCTTC
CDR3aa: CSVVWVRNEQFF

d_gene: -
j_gene: TRBJ1-4
abundance: -
v_gene: TRBV6-1
CDR3nt: TGTGCCAGCAGTGAAGCAAAATCCCGAAAACTGTTTTTT
CDR3aa: CASSEAKSRKLFF

d_gene: TRBD1
j_gene: TRBJ2-2
abundance: few
v_gene: TRBV12-3/TRBV12-4
CDR3nt: TGTGCCAGCCGCCCGGACACAGGGGCTCCTGGGACCGGGGAGCTGTTTTTT
CDR3aa: CASRPDTGAPGTGELFF

d_gene: -
j_gene: TRBJ1-1
abundance: -
v_gene: TRBV20-1
CDR3nt: TGCAGTGCCCACACGGGACACGTGAACACTGAAGCTTTCTTT
CDR3aa: CSAHTGHVNTEAFF

d_gene: -
j_gene: TRBJ2-1
abundance: once
v_gene: TRBV2
CDR3nt: TGTGCCAGCAGGAGCTATCAGAGCTCCTACAATGAGCAGTTCTTC
CDR3aa: CASRSYQSSYNEQFF

d_gene: -
j_gene: TRBJ1-2
abundance: -
v_gene: TRBV15
CDR3nt: TGTGCCACCAGCAGAGATCAGGGCAGGGGCCCAGGGGGCTACACCTTC
CDR3aa: CATSRDQGRGPGGYTF

d_gene: TRBD1
j_gene: TRBJ1-4
abundance: -
v_gene: TRBV29-1
CDR3nt: TGCAGCGCCAGTCGCAGGGGGGGTGAAAAACTGTTTTTT
CDR3aa: CSASRRGGEKLFF

d_gene: -
j_gene: TRBJ1-1
abundance: -
v_gene: TRBV7-8
CDR3nt: TGTGCCAGCAGCCGCCCTGGGAACGGAAACACTGAAGCTTTCTTT
CDR3aa: CASSRPGNGNTEAFF

d_gene: TRBD2
j_gene: TRBJ2-3
abundance: -
v_gene: TRBV25-1
CDR3nt: TGTGCCCAACCCTCCGGGACTAGCGGGAGCCGTAGCACAGATACGCAGTATTTT
CDR3aa: CAQPSGTSGSRSTDTQYF

d_gene: -
j_gene: TRBJ2-5
abundance: -
v_gene: TRBV20-1
CDR3nt: TGCAGTGCTAGTCCCTTGGGCGGGACCCAGTACTTC
CDR3aa: CSASPLGGTQYF

d_gene: -
j_gene: TRBJ1-5
abundance: -
v_gene: TRBV4-1
CDR3nt: TGCGCCAGCAGCCAAGAATGGTCGAAACAGCCCCAGCATTTT
CDR3aa: CASSQEWSKQPQHF

d_gene: -
j_gene: TRBJ2-1
abundance: few
v_gene: TRBV5-6
CDR3nt: TGTGCCAGCAGCTTGCGAGCTAGCCTTCGTGGTGAGCAGTTCTTC
CDR3aa: CASSLRASLRGEQFF

d_gene: TRBD2
j_gene: TRBJ2-1
abundance: -
v_gene: TRBV25-1
CDR3nt: TGTGCCAGCAGTGAATGGGAAAGCGGGGAGCCCGGGGAGACCCAGTTCTTC
CDR3aa: CASSEWESGEPGETQFF

d_gene: -
j_gene: TRBJ2-7
abundance: -
v_gene: TRBV20-1
CDR3nt: TGCAGTGCTAGAATTCCAACAGACGCCTACGAGCAGTACTTC
CDR3aa: CSARIPTDAYEQYF

d_gene: TRBD1
j_gene: TRBJ2-1
abundance: -
v_gene: TRBV4-1
CDR3nt: TGCGCCAGCAGCCACGCTTACGGGACAGGGGTGTCCAATGAGCAGTTCTTC
CDR3aa: CASSHAYGTGVSNEQFF

d_gene: -
j_gene: TRBJ2-2
abundance: -
v_gene: TRBV5-1
CDR3nt: TGCGCCAGCAGCCTGCGGGTGAACACCGGGGAGCTGTTTTTT
CDR3aa: CASSLRVNTGELFF

d_gene: -
j_gene: TRBJ2-7
abundance: -
v_gene: TRBV6-1
CDR3nt: TGTGCCGATCAGGGGATAAAAGGCGGAGAGCAGTACTTC
CDR3aa: CADQGIKGGEQYF

d_gene: TRBD2
j_gene: TRBJ2-3
abundance: once
v_gene: TRBV27
CDR3nt: TGTGCCAGCAGTCCCCGAGGACTAGCGGGAGCAGGTGATACGCAGTATTTT
CDR3aa: CASSPRGLAGAGDTQYF

d_gene: -
j_gene: TRBJ2-1
abundance: -
v_gene: TRBV20-1
CDR3nt: TGCAGTGCTAGTCCTGGGGAAACGAATGAGCAGTTCTTC
CDR3aa: CSASPGETNEQFF

d_gene: -
j_gene: TRBJ1-2
abundance: few
v_gene: TRBV20-1
CDR3nt: TGCAGTGCTAGAGGGCGGGAAAACTATGGCTACACCTTC
CDR3aa: CSARGRENYGYTF

d_gene: -
j_gene: TRBJ2-3
abundance: -
v_gene: TRBV6-2/TRBV6-3
CDR3nt: TGTGCCAGCAGATCCCCCGCGGGGGCCTTCACAGATACGCAGTATTTT
CDR3aa: CASRSPAGAFTDTQYF

d_gene: -
j_gene: TRBJ2-5
abundance: -
v_gene: TRBV21-1
CDR3nt: TGTGCCAGCAGCTTCAAGACAGGGCCCAAACAAGAGACCCAGTACTTC
CDR3aa: CASSFKTGPKQETQYF

d_gene: TRBD1
j_gene: TRBJ1-2
abundance: -
v_gene: TRBV7-2
CDR3nt: TGTGCCAGCAGAGCCGGGACAGCCATCGGCCCCTCCGTGGTTGGGTATGGCTACACCTTC
CDR3aa: CASRAGTAIGPSVVGYGYTF

d_gene: -
j_gene: TRBJ2-1
abundance: -
v_gene: TRBV29-1
CDR3nt: TGCAGCGTTGAATCCTCCTCGGTACAGAGCTCCTACAATGAGCAGTTCTTC
CDR3aa: CSVESSSVQSSYNEQFF

d_gene: TRBD2
j_gene: TRBJ2-5
abundance: -
v_gene: TRBV20-1
CDR3nt: TGCAGTGCTCCACTAGCGGGGAGGTACCAAGAGACCCAGTACTTC
CDR3aa: CSAPLAGRYQETQYF

d_gene: -
j_gene: TRBJ1-4
abundance: -
v_gene: TRBV7-2
CDR3nt: TGTGCCAGCAGCAAGATCCCGGGGGCTAATGAAAAGCTGTTTTTT
CDR3aa: CASSKIPGANEKLFF

d_gene: -
j_gene: TRBJ2-7
abundance: -
v_gene: TRBV4-1
CDR3nt: TGCGCCAGCAGCCAAAGGTCCCTATCAGGCTACGAGCAGTACTTC
CDR3aa: CASSQRSLSGYEQYF

d_gene: -
j_gene: TRBJ2-3
abundance: few
v_gene: TRBV28
CDR3nt: TGTGCCACAGAGACAGATACGCAGTATTTT
CDR3aa: CATETDTQYF

d_gene: -
j_gene: TRBJ2-2
abundance: -
v_gene: TRBV11-2
CDR3nt: TGTGCCAGCAGGACTACGGAGGGGTTGCAGGGGTGGTCCGGGGAGCTGTTTTTT
CDR3aa: CASRTTEGLQGWSGELFF

d_gene: -
j_gene: TRBJ2-5
abundance: few
v_gene: TRBV7-2
CDR3nt: TGTGCCAGCAGCCTATACCGGGAACAGATGAGCTCGTGGTTGGAGACCCAGTACTTC
CDR3aa: CASSLYREQMSSWLETQYF

d_gene: -
j_gene: TRBJ2-5
abundance: once
v_gene: TRBV6-2/TRBV6-3
CDR3nt: TGTGCCAGCAATTTCCGAACTAGCCCCCAGCAGTACTTC
CDR3aa: CASNFRTSPQQYF

d_gene: -
j_gene: TRBJ2-7
abundance: -
v_gene: TRBV4-3
CDR3nt: TGCGCCAGCAGCCAAGACAGGGGCGTCGAGCAGTACTTC
CDR3aa: CASSQDRGVEQYF

d_gene: TRBD1
j_gene: TRBJ1-1
abundance: -
v_gene: TRBV11-2
CDR3nt: TGTGCCAGCAGCCTGAGACAGGGCAGAGCTTTCTTT
CDR3aa: CASSLRQGRAFF

d_gene: TRBD2
j_gene: TRBJ2-3
abundance: -
v_gene: TRBV29-1
CDR3nt: TGCAGCGTTGTAGCGGGAGGGCCTGCGGATACGCAGTATTTT
CDR3aa: CSVVAGGPADTQYF

d_gene: -
j_gene: TRBJ1-2
abundance: -
v_gene: TRBV21-1
CDR3nt: TGTGCCAGCAGCAAAGGGTTTGGCCAACCTGGCTACACCTTC
CDR3aa: CASSKGFGQPGYTF

d_gene: -
j_gene: TRBJ2-7
abundance: -
v_gene: TRBV10-1
CDR3nt: TGCGCCAGCAGCCCCGGGGTTCCCTCCGAGCAGTACTTC
CDR3aa: CASSPGVPSEQYF

d_gene: TRBD1
j_gene: TRBJ2-4
abundance: few
v_gene: TRBV4-3
CDR3nt: TGCGCCAGCAGCCAAGGGGACAGTGAGCAGTACTTC
CDR3aa: CASSQGDSEQYF

d_gene: -
j_gene: TRBJ1-2
abundance: few
v_gene: TRBV14
CDR3nt: TGTGCCAGCAGCCAAGAGGTTATTAACTATGGCTACACCTTC
CDR3aa: CASSQEVINYGYTF

d_gene: TRBD2
j_gene: TRBJ2-7
abundance: -
v_gene: TRBV9
CDR3nt: TGTGCCAAGCGAGGAACTAGCGGGAGGCCGTACGAGCAGTACTTC
CDR3aa: CAKRGTSGRPYEQYF